Presented here are 10 T cell receptor beta chains from one specimen sequenced in a study of Ad26.COV2.S vaccination and SARS-CoV-2 variants. Assay: immunoSEQ multiplex PCR; the TCRdb copy retains only in-frame clones and omits some. Here the sample spans roughly 140,000 clones, just over 85% being singletons. Specimen: peripheral blood, collected after recovery from COVID-19. The receptors were gathered from a human donor who had recovered from COVID-19.

V is TRBV2 and J is TRBJ1-1, with unresolved D. There are 12 residues in the CDR3. The germline V and J ends were trimmed by 8 bases and 1 base, with 8 bases remaining between them. Germline V gene lookup returns CDR1 SNHLY and CDR2 FYNNEI. The CDR3 nucleotides are TGTGCCAGCGGATTTCAGAACACTGAAGCTTTCTTT. Amino acids: CASGFQNTEAFF.

This clone was counted once. CDR3 amino acids: CASSLTGENYGYTF. The CDR3 DNA sequence: TGTGCCAGCAGCTTGACAGGGGAAAACTATGGCTACACCTTC. The chain uses TRBV5-6 and TRBJ1-2; 7 bases map to TRBD1. The CDR3 totals 14 residues. The J segment lost 2 bases and the V segment lost 1 base, leaving 2 bases of the junction unmatched. Germline CDR1 is SGHDT and CDR2 is YYEEEE.

The rearrangement uses TRBV19 and TRBJ1-4; D is uncertain. Germline V gene sequence: CDR1 LNHDA, CDR2 SQIVND (reference sequence). The CDR3 spans 11 residues. Trimming cost V 7 bases and J 10 bases, with 10 bases left between them. The DNA of the CDR3 is TGTGCCAGTACCCTACGAGGAAAACTGTTTTTT. Protein sequence: CASTLRGKLFF.

The rearrangement joins TRBV28 to TRBJ2-5, with 11 bases aligning to TRBD2. This CDR3 has 16 residues. V lost 5 bases, J lost 7 bases, and 12 bases stayed unmatched. Germline CDR1 and CDR2: MDHEN and SYDVKM. CDR3 DNA: TGTGCCAGCAGTGTAAGACTAGCGGGGAGACCGGGGACCCAGTACTTC. Protein sequence: CASSVRLAGRPGTQYF.

The sample holds a few counts of this clone. This chain connects TRBV11-2 to TRBJ2-7; D possibly corresponds to TRBD2 (5 bases). In germline, CDR1 is SGHAT, CDR2 FQNNGV. The CDR3 is 13 amino acids. Trimming shortened V by 3 bases and J by 0 bases, and 6 bases separated the two germline ends. For the CDR3, the DNA is TGTGCCAGCAGCTTGGAGGTCTCCTACGAGCAGTACTTC. Its protein product is CASSLEVSYEQYF.

Concerning this clone itself: Other nucleotide sequences from this sample produce the same CDR3. This chain joins TRBV14 and TRBJ1-2, with TRBD1 matching over 9 bases. The CDR3 length is 16 residues. The ends lost 1 base at V and 5 bases at J; junction bases unmatched: 8. The V gene's germline CDR1 is SGHDN and CDR2 FVKESK. In nucleotides, the CDR3 is TGTGCCAGCAGCCAAGTCCCATGGACAGGGGAATATGGCTACACCTTC. It yields the protein CASSQVPWTGEYGYTF.

The chain links TRBV21-1 to TRBJ2-2; TRBD1, the table's D call, was not compared with the DNA. TRBV21-1 is a pseudogene locus. This CDR3 comprises 15 residues. The CDR3 DNA reads as TGTGCCAGCAGCAAAGAACAGCCGGTGTTCGGGGAGCTGTTTTTT. Translating it yields CASSKEQPVFGELFF.

V gene TRBV3-1 (or the pseudogene TRBV3-2) combines with J gene TRBJ2-3, with a weak D call TRBD2 (5 bases). V lost 5 bases to trimming and J lost 2 bases, with 11 bases between them. This CDR3 is built from 14 residues. Germline V gene lookup returns CDR1 LGHDT and CDR2 YNNKEL (reference sequence). DNA of the CDR3: TGTGCCAGCAGCGCCTCCCGGGACACAGATACGCAGTATTTT. The encoded protein is CASSASRDTDTQYF.

This clone has a single count. The chain couples TRBV6-2 or TRBV6-3 to TRBJ1-2; no reliable D call. Germline lookup yields CDR1 MNHEY and CDR2 SVGEGT. V was clipped by 2 bases and J by 6 bases, with 13 bases between them. The CDR3 is 14 residues long. The DNA of the CDR3 is TGTGCCAGCAGTTACGGGAATGACCCACATGGCTACACCTTC. Protein: CASSYGNDPHGYTF.

The chain has TRBV7-2 and TRBJ2-1; D remains ambiguous. Germline lookup yields CDR1 SGHTA and CDR2 FQGNSA. Trimming pared 5 bases from V and 8 bases from J, leaving 16 bases between. This CDR3 comprises 14 residues. This CDR3 reads CASSMMSGVYEQFF. The DNA for the CDR3 is TGTGCCAGCAGCATGATGTCGGGCGTATATGAGCAGTTCTTC.